Below are 23 T cell receptor beta chains sequenced from a single sample in a study of metastatic and nonmetastatic thyroid tumors. None of the patients had undergone any treatment ahead of thyroid surgery. TCRdb reassembled clones from the PCR reads with MiXCR. Of about 92,000 clones in the sample, 14% to 15% were seen once. The sample taken for sequencing was blood. Every receptor here comes from a female donor with papillary thyroid cancer or a benign thyroid nodule (not recorded which). Some clones in this sample may be carry-over from other donors' samples.

Many counts were recorded for this clone. This chain connects TRBV20-1 to TRBJ2-5, with D tentatively TRBD2 (6 bases). The CDR3 runs 16 residues. Trimming removed 5 bases from V and 2 bases from J, with 21 bases in between. Germline CDR1 DFQATT, CDR2 SNEGSKA (reference sequence). This CDR3 reads CSARPTPGEAQETQYF. DNA for the CDR3: TGCAGTGCTCGCCCAACCCCGGGGGAGGCACAAGAGACCCAGTACTTC.

The rearrangement joins TRBV9 to TRBJ1-2; the match to TRBD1 covers 7 bases. This CDR3 is built from 14 residues. Germline CDR1 and CDR2: SGDLS and YYNGEE. V shed 4 bases, J shed 3 bases, and the junction held 6 bases outside the gene matches. The CDR3 sequence: CASSSSGGDYGYTF. CDR3 sequence (DNA): TGTGCCAGCAGCTCGTCAGGGGGTGACTATGGCTACACCTTC.

On this clone: Given a much more abundant clone one base away, this may be a read error. The V gene is TRBV24-1, the J gene TRBJ2-5, with D maybe TRBD2 (5 bases). The CDR3 extends over 8 amino acids. Germline CDR1 is KGHDR and CDR2 is SFDVKD. V lost 11 bases to trimming and J lost 11 bases, with 8 bases between them. The CDR3 sequence is CAKRIQYF. CDR3 sequence (DNA): TGTGCCAAGCGGATTCAGTACTTC.

This clone was picked up many times. This rearrangement joins TRBV29-1 to TRBJ2-1; 9 nucleotides match TRBD2. This CDR3 region has 13 residues. From germline, CDR1 is SQVTM and CDR2 ANQGSEA. The trim removed 7 bases at V and 3 bases at J, leaving 4 bases unmatched. This CDR3 reads CSGLRGGYNEQFF. The CDR3 DNA follows: TGCAGCGGTTTGCGGGGGGGCTACAATGAGCAGTTCTTC.

On this clone: One junction end disagrees with the germline gene, perhaps due to a read error. The rearrangement joins TRBV10-2 to TRBJ2-3, with D possibly TRBD1 on 5 matching bases. The CDR3 is made up of 18 amino acids. Germline V gene data show CDR1 as WSHSY and CDR2 as SAAADI. In DNA form, the CDR3 reads TGCGCCAGCAGTGAGTCACCGGTTGGCAGGGCAACCACATATACGCAGTATTTT. Its protein product is CASSESPVGRATTYTQYF.

As to this clone: A much larger clone differs by one base, so this may be a read error. The V gene is TRBV19, the J gene TRBJ2-5, with D possibly being TRBD2 (5 bases). The germline gives CDR1 LNHDA, CDR2 SQIVND (reference sequence). The CDR3 is 13 amino acids. Trimming removed 10 bases at V and 0 bases at J, with 12 bases between. DNA for the CDR3: TGTGCCAACGGGCGGGCGTACCAAGAGACCCAGTACTTC. This translates into CANGRAYQETQYF.

This clone was observed many times. The J gene is TRBJ1-1, the V gene TRBV11-2, with D perhaps matching TRBD1 (5 bases). Germline V gives CDR1 SGHAT, CDR2 FQNNGV. The CDR3 is made up of 13 amino acids. With 3 bases removed from V and 6 bases from J, the gap between germline ends came to 11 bases. The CDR3: CASSLFGGAEAFF. Here the CDR3 DNA reads TGTGCCAGCAGCTTGTTTGGGGGGGCTGAAGCTTTCTTT.

This clone was found many times. The rearrangement joins TRBV15 to TRBJ1-4, with D possibly being TRBD1 (6 bases). CDR1 and CDR2 (germline): LNHNV, YYDKDF (reference sequence). V lost 5 bases to trimming and J lost 4 bases, with 17 bases between them. The CDR3 sequence is 16 residues long. CDR3: CATSASDRSLNEKLFF. Written as DNA, the CDR3 is TGTGCCACCAGCGCTAGTGACAGGAGCCTTAATGAAAAACTGTTTTTT.

In this sample, this clone turned up many times. CDR3 in DNA: TGTGCCAGCAGCCTCGGACGGATGAACACTGAAGCTTTCTTT. Translating it yields CASSLGRMNTEAFF. The chain couples TRBV7-2 to TRBJ1-1, with D hard to call. CDR3 size: 14 residues. V dropped 5 bases and J dropped 0 bases, with 10 bases sitting between them. Germline CDR1 reads SGHTA; CDR2 reads FQGNSA.

This clone was observed at least ten times. The CDR3: CATRKGLSTEAFF. DNA for the CDR3: TGTGCCACCAGAAAGGGCCTTAGCACTGAAGCTTTCTTT. This sequence joins TRBV15 and TRBJ1-1, with D hard to call. CDR1 LNHNV and CDR2 YYDKDF come from the germline V gene (reference sequence). This CDR3 spans 13 amino acids. Trimming shortened V by 6 bases and J by 4 bases, and 12 bases separated the two germline ends.

The rearrangement joins TRBV20-1 to TRBJ1-2, with unresolved D. The CDR3 contains 14 residues. Germline assignment: CDR1 DFQATT and CDR2 SNEGSKA (reference sequence). With 0 bases removed from V and 5 bases from J, the gap between germline ends came to 13 bases. The CDR3 spells CSARDPGRIYGYTF. CDR3 DNA sequence: TGCAGTGCTAGAGATCCGGGCAGGATATATGGCTACACCTTC.

About this clone: Compared with germline, one end of the junction differs, possibly owing to a read error. J is TRBJ2-1 and V is TRBV15, with D possibly being TRBD2 (5 bases). The CDR3 runs 15 residues. CDR1 LNHNV and CDR2 YYDKDF come from the germline V gene (reference sequence). DNA for the CDR3: TGTGCCACCAGCATAGATAAATCGGACGGGGATGAGCATTTCTTC. As protein: CATSIDKSDGDEHFF.

CDR3 in DNA: TGTGCCAGCAGCCAGGGAGAGACCCAGTACTTC. This sequence encodes CASSQGETQYF. The chain recombines TRBV3-1 with TRBJ2-5; D remains ambiguous. Germline V gene data show CDR1 as LGHDT and CDR2 as YNNKEL (reference sequence). Trimming removed 3 bases at V and 4 bases at J, with 3 bases between. CDR3 length equals 11 residues.

A note on this clone: A much more abundant neighbour one base away suggests this may be a read error. This chain joins TRBV18 and TRBJ2-3; TRBD2 matches 10 bases. The length of the CDR3 is 18 residues. Germline V gives CDR1 KGHSH, CDR2 LQKENI. The V gene end was trimmed by 3 bases and the J gene end by 5 bases; junction bases not matched to a gene: 14. CDR3 sequence (DNA): TGTGCCAGCTCACCCGACTACGGACTAGCGGTGGGGCAAGATACGCAGTATTTT. This sequence encodes CASSPDYGLAVGQDTQYF.

Concerning this clone: This clone may be a read error of a much larger clone one base away. This rearrangement joins TRBV7-2 to TRBJ2-3, with 8 bases fitting TRBD2. Germline CDR1 SGHTA, CDR2 FQGNSA. This CDR3 is 14 amino acids long. The V and J ends lost 7 bases and 0 bases, in that order; junction bases with no gene match: 3. The CDR3 DNA is TGTGCCAGCATAGCGGGGAGGAGCACAGATACGCAGTATTTT. This encodes CASIAGRSTDTQYF.

This clone has at least ten counts. The genes are TRBV4-2 and TRBJ1-6, with D maybe TRBD1 (5 bases). The V end lost 5 bases, the J end lost 7 bases, and 15 bases lay between the germline ends. The CDR3 extends over 15 amino acids. Germline V gene lookup returns CDR1 LGHNA and CDR2 YNFKEQ. The CDR3 region is CASSLRAQGNSPLHF. Here the CDR3 DNA reads TGTGCCAGCAGCTTGAGGGCCCAGGGAAATTCACCCCTCCACTTT.

This clone was picked up many times. The same CDR3 is also encoded by other DNA sequences in this sample. The genes are TRBV29-1 and TRBJ1-1; possibly TRBD1 for D (5 bases). This CDR3 comprises 14 residues. From germline, CDR1 is SQVTM and CDR2 ANQGSEA. Deletions cut 5 bases from V and 0 bases from J, with 13 bases between. CDR3 bases: TGCAGCGTTCAAAAGGCAGGGCTGAACACTGAAGCTTTCTTT. Residues: CSVQKAGLNTEAFF.

This clone is a singleton in its sample. A read error may account for a junction end that differs from germline. The genes are TRBV4-2 and TRBJ2-3; 15 positions match TRBD2. Germline-derived CDR1 and CDR2 are LGHNA and YNFKEQ. The CDR3 sequence is 19 residues long. The CDR3 nucleotides are TGTGCCAGCATCCAACCGGGACTAGCGGGGGGTCCAACCACAGATACGCAGTATTTT. As protein: CASIQPGLAGGPTTDTQYF.

This clone was seen at least ten times. The chain combines TRBV27 with TRBJ1-2; D possibly corresponds to TRBD1 (5 bases). This CDR3 region has 17 residues. CDR1 is MNHEY and CDR2 is SMNVEV in the germline V gene (reference sequence). Trimming removed 5 bases from V and 5 bases from J, with 24 bases in between. This CDR3 is CASSPRDSGGKYYGYTF. The DNA for the CDR3 is TGTGCCAGCAGTCCCCGGGACTCGGGGGGTAAATATTATGGCTACACCTTC.

This clone was detected many times. This rearrangement joins TRBV15 to TRBJ2-2; D gene ambiguous. The V end was cut by 1 base, the J end by 6 bases, with 9 bases between. Per the germline V gene, CDR1 is LNHNV and CDR2 is YYDKDF (reference sequence). This CDR3 comprises 14 residues. The CDR3 DNA is TGTGCCACCAGCAGAGGATTCCGGTCCGGGGAGCTGTTTTTT. Residues: CATSRGFRSGELFF.

This clone was recorded at least ten times. The chain is built from TRBV3-1 and TRBJ2-7; 7 nucleotides agree with TRBD1. Unmatched junction bases numbered 6, after V lost 4 bases and J lost 0 bases. The CDR3 runs to 15 residues. In germline, CDR1 is LGHDT, CDR2 YNNKEL (reference sequence). CDR3 loop: CASSRRDSDSYEQYF. The CDR3 bases are TGTGCCAGCAGCCGCCGGGACAGCGACTCCTACGAGCAGTACTTC.

The gene calls are TRBV7-3 and TRBJ2-1; D unclear. With 5 bases removed from V and 9 bases from J, the gap between germline ends came to 14 bases. CDR1 and CDR2 (germline): SGHTA, FQGTGA. The CDR3 sequence is 13 residues long. Here the CDR3 reads CASSRYLNGEQFF. CDR3 in DNA: TGTGCCAGCAGCCGGTACCTGAACGGTGAGCAGTTCTTC.

This clone was detected ten times or more. The chain couples TRBV7-9 to TRBJ2-1; D is unclear. This CDR3 has 13 amino acids. CDR1 is SEHNR, CDR2 FQNEAQ, per germline (reference sequence). V gave up 2 bases and J gave up 5 bases, with 7 bases separating them. As DNA, the CDR3 is TGTGCCAGCAGCTTACGCGGAGACAATGAGCAGTTCTTC. Protein product: CASSLRGDNEQFF. The full variable domain, rest sourced from reference TRBV7-9 and TRBJ2-1, is DTGVSQNPRHKITKRGQNVTFRCDPISEHNRLYWYRQTLGQGPEFLTYFQNEAQLEKSRLLSDRFSAERPKGSFSTLEIQRTEQGDSAMYLCASSLRGDNEQFFGPGTRLTVL.